These 22 T cell receptor beta chains share one sample of origin, sequenced in a study of T cells after yellow fever vaccination. TCRdb recomputed calls from the 5' RACE reads with MiXCR, one row per CDR3 protein. The top ten clones hold 2% to 3% of a sample with approximately 110,000 distinct CDR3 sequences, 6.5% to 8% of them seen once. Sequenced material: CD4+ T cells sorted from PBMCs, taken 10 days after the first yellow fever vaccination. Receptors were obtained from a man between 18 and 35 years old who received the YFV17D yellow fever vaccine.

This clonotype was picked up many times. The chain links TRBV2 to TRBJ2-4, with D hard to call. The ends were cut back, 2 bases at V and 6 bases at J, with 8 bases in the middle. Germline V gene data show CDR1 as SNHLY and CDR2 as FYNNEI. This CDR3 region has 13 residues. The CDR3 here is CASSENQLNIQYF. The CDR3 DNA sequence: TGTGCCAGCAGTGAAAACCAATTAAACATTCAGTACTTC.

This chain uses TRBV11-2 with TRBJ2-2, with a possible D match to TRBD2 (5 bases). The V gene lost 7 bases and the J gene lost 3 bases, with 12 bases spanning the gap. Germline V gene data show CDR1 as SGHAT and CDR2 as FQNNGV. This CDR3 comprises 14 residues. The CDR3 DNA is TGTGCCAGCACCATCGGACTCGACACCGGGGAGCTGTTTTTT. Its translation is CASTIGLDTGELFF.

This clonotype was detected ten times or more. The chain uses TRBV20-1 and TRBJ1-2; 12 bases align to TRBD1. V was pared by 1 base and J by 8 bases, with 5 bases of the junction left unmatched. In germline, CDR1 is DFQATT, CDR2 SNEGSKA (reference sequence). This CDR3 spans 14 amino acids. CDR3 region: CSARAGQGAWGYTF. The CDR3 DNA reads TGCAGTGCTAGAGCGGGACAGGGGGCTTGGGGCTACACCTTC.

This clonotype has at least ten counts. The genes are TRBV4-3 and TRBJ1-6; TRBD1 is a possible D gene (5 bases). Germline V gene data show CDR1 as LGHNA and CDR2 as YSLEER. This CDR3 comprises 15 residues. V was cut by 1 base and J by 11 bases, with 15 bases left in between. The CDR3 DNA reads TGCGCCAGCAGCCAAGTTACGGGGGGAGCTCCACCCCTCCACTTT. This encodes CASSQVTGGAPPLHF.

This clonotype was detected ten times or more. CDR3 sequence (DNA): TGTGCCAGCTTCCCGGGACAGGAGAACACTGAAGCTTTCTTT. Translated: CASFPGQENTEAFF. The rearrangement uses TRBV7-9 and TRBJ1-1; TRBD1 aligns across 8 bases. V lost 8 bases, J lost 1 base, and 6 bases stayed unmatched. CDR3 length: 14 residues. CDR1 and CDR2 from the germline V gene are SEHNR and FQNEAQ (reference sequence).

This clonotype was seen at least ten times. This chain links TRBV20-1 with TRBJ1-5, with 12 bases aligning to TRBD1. Looked up from germline, CDR1 is DFQATT and CDR2 is SNEGSKA (reference sequence). The CDR3 extends over 19 amino acids. After removal of 3 bases from V and 0 bases from J, the junction contained 12 bases not matched to a gene. In DNA, the CDR3 is TGCAGTGCTAGGGAACGTACCGGGACAGGGGGCTCTAGCAATCAGCCCCAGCATTTT. It is translated as CSARERTGTGGSSNQPQHF.

This clonotype was detected many times. This sequence joins TRBV4-1 and TRBJ1-4, with a tentative D call TRBD1 (6 bases). The CDR3 extends over 18 amino acids. V was shortened by 2 bases and J by 3 bases, with 19 bases between the two germline ends. From germline, CDR1 is MGHRA and CDR2 YSYEKL. The CDR3 DNA is TGCGCCAGCAGCCAAAGCCTCCTCCAGGGGCCATCTAATGAAAAACTGTTTTTT. It yields the protein CASSQSLLQGPSNEKLFF.

This clonotype was recorded at least ten times. J is TRBJ1-3 and V is TRBV6-5; D unclear. The V and J ends lost 0 bases and 9 bases respectively, with 12 bases between them. The CDR3 spans 14 residues. CDR1 and CDR2 from the germline V gene are MNHEY and SVGAGI. The CDR3 sequence is CASSYSTDTSTIYF. For the CDR3, the DNA is TGTGCCAGCAGTTACTCGACCGACACTAGCACCATATATTTT.

This clonotype was counted ten times or more. The V call is TRBV5-4, the J call TRBJ2-5; TRBD2 matches at 9 bases. Trimming at V came to 2 bases and at J to 2 bases, leaving 4 bases not matched to a gene. Germline CDR1 and CDR2: SGHNT and YYREEE (reference sequence). The CDR3 covers 15 residues. The CDR3: CASSLPSGIQETQYF. CDR3 in DNA: TGTGCCAGCAGCTTACCTAGCGGGATTCAAGAGACCCAGTACTTC.

This clonotype was counted ten times or more. The rearrangement uses TRBV15 and TRBJ2-1, with a weak D call TRBD1 (5 bases). The germline V gene has CDR1 LNHNV and CDR2 YYDKDF (reference sequence). V was shortened by 2 bases and J by 2 bases, with 7 bases between the two germline ends. The CDR3 loop spans 14 amino acids. The CDR3 nucleotides read TGTGCCACCAGCAGACAGGGTACCTACAATGAGCAGTTCTTC. Protein product: CATSRQGTYNEQFF.

This clonotype was observed many times. The chain joins TRBV7-2 to TRBJ2-2; D unresolved. The V end lost 3 bases, the J end lost 1 base, and 6 bases lay between the germline ends. This CDR3 has 14 residues. Germline V lookup: CDR1 SGHTA, CDR2 FQGNSA. DNA of the CDR3: TGTGCCAGCAGCTTCCGTCTGAACACCGGGGAGCTGTTTTTT. Its protein is CASSFRLNTGELFF.

At least ten counts were recorded for this clonotype. V usage is TRBV7-2 and J usage is TRBJ2-4; 8 bases are shared with TRBD2. Germline V gene lookup returns CDR1 SGHTA and CDR2 FQGNSA. Germline trimming cut 1 base from V and 6 bases from J; bases unmatched to any gene: 5. The CDR3 loop spans 15 amino acids. The DNA of the CDR3 is TGTGCCAGCAGCTTAGTTCCGGGGGGGGGAAACATTCAGTACTTC. Translating gives CASSLVPGGGNIQYF.

This clonotype came up a few times. V is TRBV19 and J is TRBJ1-1; D gene uncertain. Per the germline V gene, CDR1 is LNHDA and CDR2 is SQIVND (reference sequence). The CDR3 has 13 amino acids. Trimming removed 6 bases from V and 3 bases from J, with 11 bases in between. DNA for the CDR3: TGTGCCAGTAGCGTTACCCGGGACACTGAAGCTTTCTTT. Encoded protein: CASSVTRDTEAFF.

A word on this clonotype: Given a much more abundant clone one base away, this may be a read error. V and J are TRBV5-1 and TRBJ2-5, with 9 bases that match TRBD2. The germline V gene has CDR1 SGHRS and CDR2 YFSETQ. V gave up 5 bases and J gave up 4 bases; unmatched junction bases: 9. This CDR3 has 15 residues. The CDR3 loop reads CASRSGTSLPETQYF. The CDR3 nucleotides read TGCGCCAGCAGGAGTGGGACTAGCTTACCAGAGACCCAGTACTTC.

This clonotype has a count of ten or more. V gene TRBV20-1 combines with J gene TRBJ1-1; D gene unclear. Germline V gives CDR1 DFQATT, CDR2 SNEGSKA (reference sequence). The V gene lost 3 bases and the J gene lost 0 bases, with 11 bases spanning the gap. The CDR3 consists of 14 residues. CDR3 region: CSASKRDMNTEAFF. In DNA, the CDR3 is TGCAGTGCTAGTAAGAGAGACATGAACACTGAAGCTTTCTTT.

This clonotype was seen repeatedly, ten times or more. The rearrangement uses TRBV7-3 and TRBJ2-3; the D gene is possibly TRBD1 (5 bases). This CDR3 comprises 14 residues. The germline V and J ends were trimmed by 5 bases and 1 base, with 10 bases remaining between them. Germline V gene data show CDR1 as SGHTA and CDR2 as FQGTGA. This CDR3 is CASSLRGRTDTQYF. Here the CDR3 DNA reads TGTGCCAGCAGCCTAAGGGGCCGCACAGATACGCAGTATTTT.

This clonotype was seen repeatedly, ten times or more. The V call is TRBV6-1, the J call TRBJ2-3; 7 bases are a match to TRBD2. J was trimmed by 0 bases and V by 5 bases; bases with no gene match: 5. CDR1 is MNHNS and CDR2 is SASEGT in the germline V gene. This CDR3 is built from 15 residues. CDR3 nucleotide sequence: TGTGCCAGCAGTACTAGCGCTTCTAGCACAGATACGCAGTATTTT. Protein product: CASSTSASSTDTQYF.

This clonotype has a count of ten or more. The chain combines TRBV3-1 with TRBJ2-1, with D possibly called TRBD1 or TRBD2 (5 bases each). V lost 3 bases and J lost 3, with 12 bases in between. The CDR3 is 15 amino acids. Germline V lookup: CDR1 LGHDT, CDR2 YNNKEL (reference sequence). CDR3 sequence reads: CASSHLRDGYNEQFF. The CDR3 bases are TGTGCCAGCAGCCACCTCCGGGACGGCTACAATGAGCAGTTCTTC.

This clonotype occurred many times. The V call is TRBV20-1, the J call TRBJ1-5; tentatively, D is TRBD1 (5 bases). Trimming shortened V by 0 bases and J by 4 bases, and 7 bases separated the two germline ends. From germline, CDR1 is DFQATT and CDR2 SNEGSKA (reference sequence). The CDR3 loop spans 13 amino acids. In DNA, the CDR3 is TGCAGTGCTAGAGAGTCAGGGAATCAGCCCCAGCATTTT. Residues: CSARESGNQPQHF.

There are many counts of this clonotype. CDR3 coding DNA: TGTGCCAGCAGTTTAGGCAATAGCAATCAGCCCCAGCATTTT. This gives the protein CASSLGNSNQPQHF. The V call is TRBV12-3 or TRBV12-4, the J call TRBJ1-5, with unresolved D. The CDR3 extends over 14 amino acids. Deletions cut 1 base from V and 0 bases from J, with 4 bases between.

Ten or more counts support this clonotype. The CDR3 reads CASTLGGHGKNIQYF. CDR3 coding DNA: TGCGCCAGCACCCTCGGGGGGCACGGCAAAAACATTCAGTACTTC. The chain uses TRBV23-1 and TRBJ2-4, with D perhaps TRBD2 (7 bases). TRBV23-1 is an ORF, and what it does is uncertain. V lost 7 bases and J 3 bases, leaving 16 bases between the germline ends. The CDR3 contains 15 residues.

In its sample, this clonotype was seen many times. This chain connects TRBV7-9 to TRBJ2-1; 8 bases fit TRBD1. V gave up 4 bases and J gave up 4 bases; unmatched junction bases: 6. Looked up from germline, CDR1 is SEHNR and CDR2 is FQNEAQ (reference sequence). The CDR3 is 15 amino acids. The DNA of the CDR3 is TGTGCCAGCAGCTCTGGACAGGGCTATTACAATGAGCAGTTCTTC. It encodes CASSSGQGYYNEQFF.